A selection of T cell receptor beta chains follows, all from one sample in a study of shared clonotypes between healthy human individuals. TCRdb's copy holds only in-frame clones and misses some; the assay was immunoSEQ multiplex PCR. The sample lists roughly 500,000 clones; around 96% were seen once. The sample was naive CD4+ T cells sorted from blood. These receptors came from a woman aged 25 to 39 in good health. CDR3s include the opening cysteine and the closing phenylalanine or tryptophan. The order of the fields is J gene, D gene, clone size, V gene, CDR3 protein, CDR3 DNA. A D gene is named only where the DNA matches it firmly. Only some rows state a clone size, as once, few, many or a class for expanded clones.

TRBJ2-1 | TRBD1 | NA | TRBV6-5 | CASSSDRGPYNEQFF | TGTGCCAGCAGTTCAGACAGGGGCCCCTACAATGAGCAGTTCTTC
TRBJ2-3 | NA | NA | TRBV27 | CASSSQNRVTDTQYF | TGTGCCAGCAGTTCACAAAACAGGGTCACAGATACGCAGTATTTT
TRBJ1-1 | NA | NA | TRBV11-2 | CASSFRDNNEAFF | TGTGCCAGCAGCTTTAGAGACAACAATGAAGCTTTCTTT
TRBJ1-3 | TRBD1 | few | TRBV11-2 | CASSLEDRAGNTIYF | TGTGCCAGCAGCTTAGAGGACAGGGCTGGAAACACCATATATTTT
TRBJ1-1 | TRBD1 | NA | TRBV5-1 | CASSFSGTGNTEAFF | TGCGCCAGCAGCTTCTCGGGGACAGGGAACACTGAAGCTTTCTTT
TRBJ2-7 | TRBD2 | NA | TRBV6-6 | CASSYGGSGSSEQYF | TGTGCCAGCAGTTACGGGGGTAGCGGGAGCTCCGAGCAGTACTTC
TRBJ2-1 | NA | NA | TRBV19 | CASSGAPDNEQFF | TGTGCCAGCTCGGGAGCGCCCGACAATGAGCAGTTCTTC
TRBJ2-3 | TRBD2 | NA | TRBV19 | CASSMTSGSLSTDTQYF | TGTGCCAGTAGTATGACTAGCGGGAGTCTGAGCACAGATACGCAGTATTTT
TRBJ2-7 | TRBD1 | NA | TRBV13 | CASSLNRGEFYEQYF | TGTGCCAGCAGCTTAAACAGGGGAGAGTTCTACGAGCAGTACTTC
TRBJ2-3 | NA | NA | TRBV6-6 | CASRLPTSTDTQYF | TGTGCCAGCAGGCTCCCGACTAGCACAGATACGCAGTATTTT
TRBJ2-1 | TRBD2 | NA | TRBV19 | CASNKGLAETNQANNEQFF | TGTGCCAGTAATAAGGGACTAGCGGAAACAAACCAGGCTAACAATGAGCAGTTCTTC
TRBJ1-1 | TRBD1 | NA | TRBV5-1 | CASSLLETGGFEAFF | TGCGCCAGCAGCTTGCTTGAAACAGGGGGTTTTGAAGCTTTCTTT
TRBJ1-2 | NA | once | TRBV6-6 | CASRILTGLLGEGYTF | TGTGCCAGCAGGATCTTAACAGGCCTTTTAGGGGAAGGCTACACCTTC
TRBJ1-2 | NA | NA | TRBV28 | CASSLGTAYGYTF | TGTGCCAGCAGTTTAGGTACAGCTTATGGCTACACCTTC
TRBJ2-1 | NA | NA | TRBV7-9 | CASSPGRDPNNEQFF | TGTGCCAGCAGCCCCGGACGCGATCCTAACAATGAGCAGTTCTTC
TRBJ2-7 | TRBD2 | NA | TRBV18 | CASSPPGLAGAKQYF | TGTGCCAGCTCACCACCGGGACTAGCGGGAGCTAAGCAGTACTTC
TRBJ2-7 | TRBD1 | NA | TRBV6-5 | CAISVGQIYEQYF | TGTGCCATCAGTGTGGGACAGATCTACGAGCAGTACTTC
TRBJ2-3 | TRBD2 | once | TRBV19 | CASTLGLAGADTQYF | TGTGCCAGTACCCTGGGGCTAGCGGGAGCAGATACGCAGTATTTT
TRBJ2-3 | TRBD1 | NA | TRBV28 | CASSLVQGAATDTQYF | TGTGCCAGCAGTTTAGTCCAGGGGGCTGCGACAGATACGCAGTATTTT
TRBJ2-7 | TRBD1 | NA | TRBV2 | CASSGWTGGVGSRAF | TGTGCCAGCAGTGGATGGACAGGGGGCGTCGGTTCCAGAGCCTTC
TRBJ1-3 | NA | NA | TRBV7-9 | CASSRGQTFGNTIYF | TGTGCCAGCAGCCGGGGACAAACCTTCGGAAACACCATATATTTT
TRBJ2-5 | NA | NA | TRBV18 | CASSQGGTEETQYF | TGTGCCAGCTCACAGGGGGGGACAGAAGAGACCCAGTACTTC
TRBJ2-5 | NA | NA | TRBV5-1 | CASSQGQPQETQYF | TGCGCCAGCAGCCAGGGACAACCCCAAGAGACCCAGTACTTC